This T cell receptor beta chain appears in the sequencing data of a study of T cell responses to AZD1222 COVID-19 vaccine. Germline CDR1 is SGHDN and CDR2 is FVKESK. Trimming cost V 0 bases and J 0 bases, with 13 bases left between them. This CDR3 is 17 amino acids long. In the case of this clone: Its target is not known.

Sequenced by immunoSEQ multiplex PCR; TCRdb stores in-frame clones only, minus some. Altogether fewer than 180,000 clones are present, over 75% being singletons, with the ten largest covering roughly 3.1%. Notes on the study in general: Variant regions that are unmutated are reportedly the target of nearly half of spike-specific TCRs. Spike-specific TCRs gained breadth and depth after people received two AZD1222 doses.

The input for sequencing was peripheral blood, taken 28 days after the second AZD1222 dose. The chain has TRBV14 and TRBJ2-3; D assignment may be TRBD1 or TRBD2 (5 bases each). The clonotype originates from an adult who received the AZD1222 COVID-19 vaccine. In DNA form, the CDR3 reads TGTGCCAGCAGCCAAGATACGGGACCCTTGAGCACAGATACGCAGTATTTT. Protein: CASSQDTGPLSTDTQYF.